This TCR beta chain was recorded in a study of shared clonotypes between healthy human individuals. Deep-level settings were used for running the assay. The repertoire was sequenced with immunoSEQ multiplex PCR; TCRdb's copy has only in-frame clones and lacks some. Here the sample spans 2 million to 2.5 million clones, over 85% being singletons. This receptor was identified in a man aged 18 to 30 in good health. Specimen: naive CD4+ T cells sorted from blood. Documented subset: CD45RA+ positively selected.

DNA for the CDR3: TGTGCCAGCTCACCGACTCCGGGACAGGGAAGTAGTATTGAAAAACTGTTTTTT. Its translation is CASSPTPGQGSSIEKLFF. V usage is TRBV18 and J usage is TRBJ1-4, with TRBD1 identical over 9 bases. Looked up from germline, CDR1 is KGHSH and CDR2 is LQKENI. There are 18 residues in the CDR3. V was clipped by 3 bases and J by 7 bases; unmatched bases: 15.